The 19 T cell receptor beta chains given below trace back to one sample, sequenced in a study of CD8 T cells in Susac syndrome. An input of about 0.5 to 1 ug of RNA was subjected to reverse transcription using random hexamers. TCRdb processed the immunoSEQ multiplex PCR reads anew with MiXCR; each CDR3 protein has one entry. Of about 200,000 distinct CDR3 sequences listed, around 96% were seen once; the top ten hold about 0.096%. Sequencing input: CD4+ T cells from PBMCs. The receptors were sampled from a human donor with multiple sclerosis.

CDR3 region: CASENTRSSDTQYF. In nucleotides, the CDR3 is TGTGCCAGCGAGAACACCCGATCCTCGGATACGCAGTATTTT. The chain uses TRBV7-9 and TRBJ2-3; D is unresolved. Trimming cost V 8 bases and J 6 bases, with 18 bases left between them. CDR1 and CDR2 from the germline V gene are SEHNR and FQNEAQ (reference sequence). CDR3 length equals 14 residues.

The chain is built from TRBV20-1 and TRBJ2-7, with D perhaps given as TRBD1 or TRBD2 (5 bases each). Germline CDR1 and CDR2: DFQATT and SNEGSKA (reference sequence). The CDR3 spans 14 residues. With 6 bases removed from V and 2 bases from J, the gap between germline ends came to 17 bases. The CDR3 sequence is CSALPRDATYEQYF. The CDR3 nucleotides are TGCAGTGCCCTACCCCGGGACGCAACCTACGAGCAGTACTTC.

This clonotype was seen once. The chain is built from TRBV27 and TRBJ2-6; D not resolved. Germline V lookup: CDR1 MNHEY, CDR2 SMNVEV (reference sequence). The CDR3 covers 15 residues. Trimming stripped 2 bases from V and 0 bases from J, with 5 bases between. DNA of the CDR3: TGTGCCAGCAGTTTAATAGCCTCTGGGGCCAACGTCCTGACTTTC. Its protein product is CASSLIASGANVLTF. The whole variable domain, filled in from reference TRBV27 and TRBJ2-6, reads EAQVTQNPRYLITVTGKKLTVTCSQNMNHEYMSWYRQDPGLGLRQIYYSMNVEVTDKGDVPEGYKVSRKEKRNFPLILESPSPNQTSLYFCASSLIASGANVLTFGAGSRLTVL.

The V call is TRBV12-3 or TRBV12-4, the J call TRBJ2-1; D is uncertain. Trimming stripped 5 bases from V and 5 bases from J, with 10 bases between. CDR3 length equals 13 residues. The CDR3 here is CASSLSDHNEQFF. The CDR3 nucleotides read TGTGCCAGCAGTCTCTCAGACCACAATGAGCAGTTCTTC.

This clonotype was seen only once. The V call is TRBV20-1, the J call TRBJ1-5, with TRBD1 identical over 7 bases. Per the germline V gene, CDR1 is DFQATT and CDR2 is SNEGSKA (reference sequence). The CDR3 contains 14 residues. V lost 6 bases, J lost 5 bases, and 10 bases stayed unmatched. For the CDR3, the DNA is TGCAGTGCAGGGGGAGGGGGCCTCGATCAGCCCCAGCATTTT. The encoded protein is CSAGGGGLDQPQHF.

This chain links TRBV2 with TRBJ2-3; no definite D call. In germline, CDR1 is SNHLY, CDR2 FYNNEI. V dropped 8 bases and J dropped 1 base, with 13 bases sitting between them. The CDR3 totals 14 residues. CDR3 residues: CASGQTIGTDTQYF. The CDR3 DNA reads TGTGCCAGCGGCCAAACGATCGGCACAGATACGCAGTATTTT.

The rearrangement links TRBV20-1 to TRBJ1-6; D remains unclear. Trimming pared 2 bases from V and 7 bases from J, leaving 12 bases between. CDR3 length: 14 amino acids. The germline V gene encodes CDR1 DFQATT and CDR2 SNEGSKA (reference sequence). CDR3 DNA sequence: TGCAGTGCTAGAATGTCAGGACCCAATTCACCCCTCCACTTT. It yields the protein CSARMSGPNSPLHF.

V and J are TRBV12-3 or TRBV12-4 and TRBJ1-2, with D perhaps matching TRBD1 (5 bases). The CDR3 runs 13 residues. Trimming stripped 5 bases from V and 8 bases from J, with 15 bases between. As DNA, the CDR3 is TGTGCCAGCAGTAGGGACTCCCTAGGAGGCTACACCTTC. It specifies CASSRDSLGGYTF.

CDR3 sequence reads: CASTELAGEGEQYF. The CDR3 nucleotides read TGTGCCAGCACCGAACTAGCGGGAGAGGGCGAGCAGTACTTC. V usage is TRBV14 and J usage is TRBJ2-7; 11 bases line up with TRBD2. The germline gives CDR1 SGHDN, CDR2 FVKESK. V shed 7 bases and J 6 bases; nucleotides not matched to a gene: 8. The CDR3 spans 14 residues.

The chain carries TRBV29-1 and TRBJ2-1; D assignment may be TRBD1 or TRBD2 (6 bases each). V gave up 7 bases and J gave up 3 bases, with 19 bases separating them. CDR3 length equals 15 residues. Germline CDR1 and CDR2: SQVTM and ANQGSEA. In nucleotides, the CDR3 is TGCAGCGGGTCGGGGGCCCGTACCCTCTACAATGAGCAGTTCTTC. Translated, it gives CSGSGARTLYNEQFF.

The V and J genes are TRBV29-1 and TRBJ1-5; D not certain. CDR1 is SQVTM and CDR2 is ANQGSEA in the germline V gene. There are 13 residues in the CDR3. The V gene lost 7 bases and the J gene lost 5 bases, with 15 bases spanning the gap. This chain's CDR3 is CSASTEVDQPQHF. In nucleotides, the CDR3 is TGCAGCGCGTCAACCGAAGTGGATCAGCCCCAGCATTTT.

This clonotype was recorded only once. The chain joins TRBV20-1 to TRBJ1-1; no clear D. The V gene's germline CDR1 is DFQATT and CDR2 SNEGSKA (reference sequence). The CDR3 runs 13 residues. Trimming left V 5 bases short and J 4 bases short, with 14 bases between. Written as DNA, the CDR3 is TGCAGTGCTTGCGAACCGGTGGGCACTGAAGCTTTCTTT. It codes for CSACEPVGTEAFF.

This sequence joins TRBV7-9 and TRBJ2-3; possibly TRBD1 for D (6 bases). This CDR3 is built from 15 residues. The V gene's germline CDR1 is SEHNR and CDR2 FQNEAQ (reference sequence). V lost 10 bases to trimming and J lost 6 bases, with 23 bases between them. The CDR3, as DNA: TGTGCCACCTCCGACGACAGGAGGCGTTGGGATACGCAGTATTTT. It codes for CATSDDRRRWDTQYF.

The chain joins TRBV7-2 to TRBJ2-3; D is tentatively TRBD1 or TRBD2 (5 bases each). There are 15 residues in the CDR3. Germline V lookup: CDR1 SGHTA, CDR2 FQGNSA. V lost 4 bases and J 2 bases, leaving 13 bases between the germline ends. CDR3 in amino acids: CASSSGPLATDTQYF. As DNA, the CDR3 is TGTGCCAGCAGCTCGGGACCGCTGGCCACAGATACGCAGTATTTT.

The gene calls are TRBV20-1 and TRBJ2-5, with 11 bases matching TRBD2. Looked up from germline, CDR1 is DFQATT and CDR2 is SNEGSKA (reference sequence). This CDR3 has 15 residues. The CDR3 protein is CRAGTSGAIQETQYF. DNA of the CDR3: TGCAGAGCCGGGACTAGCGGAGCTATCCAAGAGACCCAGTACTTC.

The chain carries TRBV6-5 and TRBJ2-2; 8 positions agree with TRBD2. From germline, CDR1 is MNHEY and CDR2 SVGAGI. The CDR3 length is 16 residues. The V gene end was trimmed by 2 bases and the J gene end by 6 bases; junction bases not matched to a gene: 8. The CDR3 DNA is TGTGCCAGCAGTTACGTCGGGGGGGCTGGTGCCGGGGAGCTGTTTTTT. Translation: CASSYVGGAGAGELFF.

V gene TRBV6-5 combines with J gene TRBJ2-3; possible D gene TRBD1, 5 bases. V lost 2 bases and J lost 0, with 6 bases in between. CDR1 MNHEY and CDR2 SVGAGI come from the germline V gene. The CDR3 contains 14 residues. CDR3 sequence (DNA): TGTGCCAGCAGTTACGGGGCGAGCACAGATACGCAGTATTTT. This codes for CASSYGASTDTQYF.

The chain has TRBV20-1 and TRBJ2-1; 9 nucleotides agree with TRBD2. Trimming cost V 5 bases and J 4 bases; bases outside gene matches: 6. The CDR3 length is 14 residues. Germline loops: CDR1 DFQATT, CDR2 SNEGSKA (reference sequence). CDR3 sequence (DNA): TGCAGTGCTTATAGCGGGAGACCTTACAATGAGCAGTTCTTC. Translating it yields CSAYSGRPYNEQFF.

V usage is TRBV30 and J usage is TRBJ2-7, with a weak D call TRBD2 (7 bases). CDR1 and CDR2 (germline): GTSNPN, SVGIG (reference sequence). This CDR3 contains 14 residues. Between the trimmed V and J ends, which lost 0 bases and 0 bases, there was a span of 9 bases. CDR3 in DNA: TGTGCCTGGAGTGTTGGGGGGGCCTCCTACGAGCAGTACTTC. Its protein product is CAWSVGGASYEQYF.